This T cell receptor (beta chain) is drawn from a study of blood T cell repertoires in COVID-19. In the study overall: Acute and convalescent COVID-19 samples came from the United States, Italy and Spain. T cells, B-cell-depleted T cells, or PBMCs supplied cDNA or gDNA.

In the authors' workflow: For nucleated cells, counts were estimated from reference gene primer amplification. TCRdb's table, derived via immunoSEQ multiplex PCR, lists solely in-frame clones and lacks some. The V and J calls and clone size were taken over from that table, and D and trimming were inferred from the DNA. The table shows about 240,000 clones, with about 87% occurring only once. This CDR3 region has 14 residues. Germline V gives CDR1 LGHDT, CDR2 YNNKEL (reference sequence). The V gene lost 4 bases and the J gene lost 4 bases, with 13 bases spanning the gap. The receptor's source is a woman in her seventies with active or convalescent COVID-19. The genes are TRBV3-1 (or the pseudogene TRBV3-2) and TRBJ1-1; D gene uncertain. Sequencing used peripheral blood. The CDR3 DNA reads as TGTGCCAGCAGCCCGCCCGGGAGTGGCACTGAAGCTTTCTTT. Amino acids: CASSPPGSGTEAFF.